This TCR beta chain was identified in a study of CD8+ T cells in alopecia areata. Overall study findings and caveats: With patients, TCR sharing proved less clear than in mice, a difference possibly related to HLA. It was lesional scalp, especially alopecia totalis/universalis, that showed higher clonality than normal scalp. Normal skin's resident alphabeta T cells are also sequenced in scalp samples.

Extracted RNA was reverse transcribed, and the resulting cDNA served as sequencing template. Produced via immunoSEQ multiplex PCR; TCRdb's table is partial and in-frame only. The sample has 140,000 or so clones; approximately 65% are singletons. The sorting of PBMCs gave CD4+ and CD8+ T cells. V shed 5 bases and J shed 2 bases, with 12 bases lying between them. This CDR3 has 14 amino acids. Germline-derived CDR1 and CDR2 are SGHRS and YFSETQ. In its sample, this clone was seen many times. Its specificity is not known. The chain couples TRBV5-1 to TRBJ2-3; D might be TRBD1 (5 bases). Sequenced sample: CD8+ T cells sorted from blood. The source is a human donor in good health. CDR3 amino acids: CASRPDRVTDTQYF. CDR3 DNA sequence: TGCGCCAGCAGACCAGACAGAGTCACAGATACGCAGTATTTT. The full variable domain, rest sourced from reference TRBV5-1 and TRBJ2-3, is KAGVTQTPRYLIKTRGQQVTLSCSPISGHRSVSWYQQTPGQGLQFLFEYFSETQRNKGNFPGRFSGRQFSNSRSEMNVSTLELGDSALYLCASRPDRVTDTQYFGPGTRLTVL.